This passage covers 16 T cell receptor beta chains from one sample sequenced in a study of vaccination and CD4 T cells after COVID-19. These receptors have no identified antigens. Sequencing of DNA taken from cultured CD4+ T cells relied on the Oncomine TCR Beta short-read assay. TCRdb analysed the PCR reads with MiXCR anew, one entry per CDR3 protein. This sample carries about 21,000 distinct CDR3 sequences, over 35% of them seen once, and the ten largest clones take approximately 17%. The treatment was: roughly 11-day PBMC culture with coronavirus spike peptide pools or control peptides (ViraFEST assay). Sequenced here: CD4+ T cells from blood, cultured in vitro, sampled before SARS-CoV-2 vaccination. All receptors come from a human donor who received a COVID-19 vaccine.

In regard to this clonotype: One end of the junction is discordant with germline, which a read error may explain. The chain joins TRBV11-1 to TRBJ1-4; D gene uncertain. The CDR3 has 14 residues. CDR1 is SGHAT and CDR2 is FQDESV in the germline V gene (reference sequence). The CDR3 reads CASGLGRSNEKLFF. CDR3 nucleotide sequence: TGTGCCAGCGGCTTAGGACGGTCTAATGAAAAACTGTTTTTT.

This clonotype was seen a handful of times. This rearrangement joins TRBV19 to TRBJ2-7; 7 nucleotides line up with TRBD1. Germline CDR1 reads LNHDA; CDR2 reads SQIVND (reference sequence). The CDR3 length is 15 residues. The junction had 5 bases not matched to a gene; V was cut back by 3 bases and J by 0 bases. Here the CDR3 reads CASSIADRASYEQYF. In DNA, the CDR3 is TGTGCCAGTAGTATCGCCGACAGGGCCTCCTACGAGCAGTACTTC.

The chain combines TRBV7-2 with TRBJ2-5, with 8 nucleotides matching TRBD1. The germline V gene encodes CDR1 SGHTA and CDR2 FQGNSA. Trimming at V came to 5 bases and at J to 4 bases, leaving 3 bases not matched to a gene. This CDR3 comprises 13 residues. CDR3 sequence reads: CASSRTGSETQYF. The CDR3 DNA reads as TGTGCCAGCAGCCGGACAGGGTCAGAGACCCAGTACTTC.

The V call is TRBV27, the J call TRBJ1-3; 7 nucleotides match TRBD1. The junction had 2 bases not matched to a gene; V was cut back by 2 bases and J by 4 bases. Germline V lookup: CDR1 MNHEY, CDR2 SMNVEV (reference sequence). The CDR3 length is 14 residues. CDR3 sequence reads: CASSLRDSGNTIYF. CDR3 sequence (DNA): TGTGCCAGCAGTTTAAGGGACAGCGGAAACACCATATATTTT.

This clonotype was counted between two and nine times. The chain combines TRBV2 with TRBJ1-2, with D possibly TRBD1 on 5 matching bases. Germline assignment: CDR1 SNHLY and CDR2 FYNNEI. This CDR3 contains 11 residues. The V end was cut by 6 bases, the J end by 7 bases, with 9 bases between. The CDR3 spells CASRGLSGYTF. Here the CDR3 DNA reads TGTGCCAGCAGGGGGCTCAGTGGCTACACCTTC.

The rearrangement joins TRBV5-1 to TRBJ1-5; TRBD1 matches at 9 bases. The ends lost 5 bases at V and 4 bases at J; junction bases unmatched: 7. From germline, CDR1 is SGHRS and CDR2 YFSETQ. CDR3 length: 15 amino acids. CDR3 sequence (DNA): TGCGCCAGCAGACCCACCGGGACAGGGAATCAGCCCCAGCATTTT. Translated: CASRPTGTGNQPQHF.

The genes are TRBV29-1 and TRBJ1-2; 10 bases agree with TRBD1. CDR1 is SQVTM, CDR2 ANQGSEA, per germline. V gave up 2 bases and J gave up 7 bases; unmatched junction bases: 4. The CDR3 spans 13 residues. CDR3 bases: TGCAGCGTTGAATACGGGACAGGGGCTGGCTACACCTTC. It codes for CSVEYGTGAGYTF.

This clonotype appeared a few times. This chain uses TRBV7-8 with TRBJ1-6; D perhaps matches TRBD1 (6 bases). Trimming stripped 0 bases from V and 10 bases from J, with 10 bases between. The CDR3 runs to 14 residues. Germline CDR1 is SGHVS and CDR2 is FQNEAQ. The CDR3: CASSLAGGGSPLHF. In nucleotides, the CDR3 is TGTGCCAGCAGCTTAGCAGGGGGGGGGTCACCCCTCCACTTT.

The chain combines TRBV6-1 with TRBJ1-2; maybe TRBD1 (5 bases). Germline CDR1 reads MNHNS; CDR2 reads SASEGT. The V and J ends lost 2 bases and 2 bases respectively, with 9 bases between them. The CDR3 is made up of 14 amino acids. The CDR3 sequence: CASSEKGLNYGYTF. DNA for the CDR3: TGTGCCAGCAGTGAAAAGGGGTTAAACTATGGCTACACCTTC.

The CDR3, as DNA: TGTGCCAGCAGCGATGACACAGATACGCAGTATTTT. Amino acid sequence: CASSDDTDTQYF. The chain carries TRBV11-2 and TRBJ2-3; D is undetermined. V was shortened by 5 bases and J by 2 bases, with 5 bases between the two germline ends. The CDR3 contains 12 residues. The V gene's germline CDR1 is SGHAT and CDR2 FQNNGV.

This clonotype was seen a few times. The chain is built from TRBV24-1 and TRBJ2-1; 8 bases align to TRBD1. Trimming took 4 bases from V and 6 from J; bases not matched to a gene: 4. The CDR3 sequence is 14 residues long. The germline CDR1 and CDR2 sequences are KGHDR and SFDVKD. CDR3 region: CATSEATGANEQFF. CDR3 DNA sequence: TGTGCCACCAGTGAGGCGACAGGGGCCAATGAGCAGTTCTTC.

This sequence joins TRBV5-4 and TRBJ2-7, with a tentative D call TRBD1 (5 bases). Looked up from germline, CDR1 is SGHNT and CDR2 is YYREEE (reference sequence). Trimming pared 0 bases from V and 0 bases from J, leaving 10 bases between. CDR3 length: 15 amino acids. This chain's CDR3 is CASSLDGRASYEQYF. The CDR3 DNA is TGTGCCAGCAGCTTGGACGGCAGGGCCTCCTACGAGCAGTACTTC.

Concerning this clonotype: Being one base from a much bigger clone, this may be a read error. The chain links TRBV27 to TRBJ1-2, with D perhaps TRBD1 (6 bases). This CDR3 has 14 residues. CDR1 is MNHEY and CDR2 is SMNVEV in the germline V gene (reference sequence). V lost 6 bases and J 4 bases, leaving 15 bases between the germline ends. This chain's CDR3 is CASRSKGGLYGYTF. The CDR3 DNA reads as TGTGCCAGCAGGTCAAAGGGGGGACTCTATGGCTACACCTTC.

The J gene is TRBJ2-7, the V gene TRBV6-1, with 8 bases matching TRBD1. This CDR3 comprises 18 residues. Germline values: CDR1 MNHNS, CDR2 SASEGT. V was pared by 5 bases and J by 0 bases, with 15 bases of the junction left unmatched. CDR3 protein: CASSPKIKGTGLSYEQYF. CDR3 DNA: TGTGCCAGCAGTCCTAAAATTAAAGGGACAGGACTCTCCTACGAGCAGTACTTC.

This clonotype has only a few counts. This chain connects TRBV24-1 to TRBJ2-2; 8 nucleotides align to TRBD1. The V gene's germline CDR1 is KGHDR and CDR2 SFDVKD. V trimming: 4 bases; J trimming: 3 bases; junction bases outside the gene matches: 9. The CDR3 loop spans 17 amino acids. CDR3 protein: CATSDRGRGRDTGELFF. The DNA for the CDR3 is TGTGCCACCAGTGACAGGGGGCGGGGTAGGGACACCGGGGAGCTGTTTTTT.

CDR3 protein: CASSKQGRTDTQYF. In nucleotides, the CDR3 is TGTGCCAGCTCCAAACAGGGACGCACAGATACGCAGTATTTT. The genes are TRBV11-2 and TRBJ2-3; a possible D gene is TRBD1 (6 bases). The CDR3 contains 14 residues. Germline V gene sequence: CDR1 SGHAT, CDR2 FQNNGV. Trimming left V 8 bases short and J 1 base short, with 13 bases between.